The 20 T cell receptor beta chains presented below share a single source sample, sequenced in a study of blood T cell repertoires in COVID-19. Produced via immunoSEQ multiplex PCR; TCRdb's table is partial and in-frame only. The data hold about 81,000 clones, with around 80% observed a single time. Material: peripheral blood. The receptor source for this set is a human donor in a cohort sampled during active COVID-19.

The chain is built from TRBV5-4 and TRBJ1-3; perhaps TRBD1 as D (6 bases). Germline assignment: CDR1 SGHNT and CDR2 YYREEE (reference sequence). Trimming removed 5 bases from V and 1 base from J, with 13 bases in between. This CDR3 has 15 residues. The CDR3 bases are TGTGCCAGCAGTCGAAATCAGGGGTCTGGAAACACCATATATTTT. Encoded protein: CASSRNQGSGNTIYF.

J is TRBJ2-7 and V is TRBV11-2; 9 nucleotides agree with TRBD2. The CDR3 sequence is 13 residues long. CDR1 is SGHAT and CDR2 is FQNNGV in the germline V gene. J lost 7 bases, V lost 3 bases, and 4 bases had no gene match. The CDR3 loop reads CASSFNSGGEQYF. CDR3 DNA: TGTGCCAGCAGCTTCAATAGCGGGGGTGAGCAGTACTTC. The full variable domain, rest sourced from reference TRBV11-2 and TRBJ2-7, is EAGVAQSPRYKIIEKRQSVAFWCNPISGHATLYWYQQILGQGPKLLIQFQNNGVVDDSQLPKDRFSAERLKGVDSTLKIQPAKLEDSAVYLCASSFNSGGEQYFGPGTRLTVT.

This clone was detected only once. This chain connects TRBV7-2 to TRBJ2-7, with D possibly being TRBD1 (6 bases). CDR3 length: 14 amino acids. The germline V gene encodes CDR1 SGHTA and CDR2 FQGNSA. Between the trimmed V and J ends, which lost 5 bases and 2 bases, there was a span of 13 bases. For the CDR3, the DNA is TGTGCCAGCAGCCCCCAGGGGCTCCCCTACGAGCAGTACTTC. Translation gives CASSPQGLPYEQYF.

This chain connects TRBV7-2 to TRBJ2-3, with TRBD2 identical over 15 bases. This CDR3 comprises 16 residues. With 4 bases clipped from V and 6 bases from J, the junction kept 5 bases outside the gene matches. Germline V lookup: CDR1 SGHTA, CDR2 FQGNSA. CDR3 in amino acids: CASSSGLAGGGDTQYF. In nucleotides, the CDR3 is TGTGCCAGCAGCTCGGGACTAGCGGGGGGCGGTGATACGCAGTATTTT.

V is TRBV21-1 and J is TRBJ1-1; the listed D gene, TRBD1, was not tested against the DNA. TRBV21-1 is labeled a pseudogene. The CDR3 contains 14 residues. This CDR3 reads CASSKGQPNTEAFF. CDR3 bases: TGTGCCAGCAGCAAAGGACAGCCGAACACTGAAGCTTTCTTT.

In DNA, the CDR3 is TGTGCCAGTAGTAGTACTTTGAACACTGAAGCTTTCTTT. Residues: CASSSTLNTEAFF. The chain employs TRBV5-5 and TRBJ1-1; D is unclear. CDR1 is SGHKS, CDR2 YYEKEE, per germline (reference sequence). V was pared by 8 bases and J by 0 bases, with 11 bases between. The CDR3 has 13 amino acids.

The chain is built from TRBV25-1 and TRBJ2-3; TRBD1 matches 11 bases. The junction had 3 bases not matched to a gene; V was cut back by 3 bases and J by 4 bases. CDR3 length: 15 amino acids. Germline-derived CDR1 and CDR2 are MGHDK and SYGVNS. The CDR3 nucleotides are TGTGCCAGCAGTGATTGGGACAGGGGGTCAGATACGCAGTATTTT. Protein sequence: CASSDWDRGSDTQYF. The full variable domain, with the rest looked up from reference TRBV25-1 and TRBJ2-3, is EADIYQTPRYLVIGTGKKITLECSQTMGHDKMYWYQQDPGMELHLIHYSYGVNSTEKGDLSSESTVSRIRTEHFPLTLESARPSHTSQYLCASSDWDRGSDTQYFGPGTRLTVL.

V usage is TRBV7-2 and J usage is TRBJ2-7, with D perhaps TRBD2 (6 bases). The CDR3 has 14 residues. Germline CDR1 reads SGHTA; CDR2 reads FQGNSA. Trimming shortened V by 0 bases and J by 4 bases, and 10 bases separated the two germline ends. DNA of the CDR3: TGTGCCAGCAGCTTAGCGCTGCGGGATTACGAGCAGTACTTC. Encoded protein: CASSLALRDYEQYF.

The chain recombines TRBV15 with TRBJ1-2; a possible D gene is TRBD1 (6 bases). In germline, CDR1 is LNHNV, CDR2 YYDKDF (reference sequence). The CDR3 loop spans 15 amino acids. V shed 4 bases and J shed 6 bases, with 18 bases lying between them. CDR3 loop: CATSTIRGEGDGYTF. The CDR3 region has the DNA TGTGCCACCAGCACGATCCGTGGAGAGGGGGATGGCTACACCTTC.

This clone was observed once. The rearrangement joins TRBV7-2 to TRBJ2-7; TRBD1 aligns across 8 bases. With 4 bases clipped from V and 4 bases from J, the junction kept 6 bases outside the gene matches. The CDR3 runs 14 residues. Germline lookup yields CDR1 SGHTA and CDR2 FQGNSA. CDR3 residues: CASSSRDRRYEQYF. DNA for the CDR3: TGTGCCAGCAGCTCACGGGACAGGAGATACGAGCAGTACTTC.

The CDR3, as DNA: TGCGCCAGCAGCCAAGATCCTCAGGGGGCCAATCAGCCCCAGCATTTT. Amino acid sequence: CASSQDPQGANQPQHF. The genes are TRBV4-1 and TRBJ1-5; 8 positions agree with TRBD1. J lost 3 bases, V lost 0 bases, and 4 bases had no gene match. Germline V lookup: CDR1 MGHRA, CDR2 YSYEKL. The CDR3 covers 16 residues.

This CDR3 is CASSQELQGGGELFF. The CDR3 bases are TGCGCCAGCAGCCAAGAGTTGCAGGGTGGCGGGGAACTGTTTTTT. The V and J genes are TRBV4-3 and TRBJ1-4; D may be TRBD1 (5 bases). The germline gives CDR1 LGHNA, CDR2 YSLEER. The CDR3 covers 15 residues. Trimming left V 0 bases short and J 12 bases short, with 17 bases between.

The chain has TRBV12-3 or TRBV12-4 and TRBJ2-1; no definite D call. The CDR3 loop spans 12 amino acids. Deletions cut 2 bases from V and 7 bases from J, with 6 bases between. The DNA for the CDR3 is TGTGCCAGCAGTTTATCTGTAAATGAGCAGTTCTTC. Translation gives CASSLSVNEQFF.

V is TRBV6-5 and J is TRBJ1-4; the match to TRBD1 covers 9 bases. CDR1 is MNHEY, CDR2 SVGAGI, per germline. The CDR3 length is 15 residues. V shed 6 bases, J shed 5 bases, and the junction held 7 bases outside the gene matches. Here the CDR3 reads CASRPPGQGNEKLFF. The CDR3 coding sequence is TGTGCCAGCAGACCGCCGGGACAGGGCAATGAAAAACTGTTTTTT.

The chain uses TRBV2 and TRBJ2-2, with a weak D call TRBD2 (6 bases). Trimming pared 8 bases from V and 4 bases from J, leaving 17 bases between. CDR3 length: 15 amino acids. Germline values: CDR1 SNHLY, CDR2 FYNNEI. The CDR3 reads CASGGIGIGTGELFF. The DNA for the CDR3 is TGTGCCAGCGGGGGGATTGGGATAGGCACCGGGGAGCTGTTTTTT.

The genes are TRBV7-8 and TRBJ2-7, with a weak D call TRBD1 (6 bases). The germline V gene has CDR1 SGHVS and CDR2 FQNEAQ. Trimming removed 2 bases at V and 2 bases at J, with 13 bases between. There are 15 residues in the CDR3. The CDR3 reads CASSLSLDRAYEQYF. CDR3 nucleotide sequence: TGTGCCAGCAGCTTATCTTTGGACAGAGCCTACGAGCAGTACTTC.

J is TRBJ1-4 and V is TRBV4-3; D possibly corresponds to TRBD1 (6 bases). The CDR3 extends over 17 amino acids. V lost 1 base to trimming and J lost 9 bases, with 21 bases between them. CDR1 is LGHNA and CDR2 is YSLEER in the germline V gene. The DNA for the CDR3 is TGCGCCAGCAGCCAAGGGGCAGGGGATAGGCTAATGAAAAAACTGTTTTTT. Translated: CASSQGAGDRLMKKLFF.

This chain uses TRBV7-9 with TRBJ2-3; 10 bases match TRBD2. The CDR3 spans 16 residues. Germline CDR1 reads SEHNR; CDR2 reads FQNEAQ (reference sequence). V shed 2 bases and J 2 bases; nucleotides not matched to a gene: 4. CDR3 bases: TGTGCCAGCAGCTTACAGCGGGGGGGGTACACAGATACGCAGTATTTT. Translation gives CASSLQRGGYTDTQYF. The full variable domain, with the rest looked up from reference TRBV7-9 and TRBJ2-3, is DTGVSQNPRHKITKRGQNVTFRCDPISEHNRLYWYRQTLGQGPEFLTYFQNEAQLEKSRLLSDRFSAERPKGSFSTLEIQRTEQGDSAMYLCASSLQRGGYTDTQYFGPGTRLTVL.

The chain links TRBV28 to TRBJ1-1, with 7 nucleotides matching TRBD1. This CDR3 has 12 residues. V lost 8 bases and J lost 7; bases outside the gene matches: 7. Per the germline V gene, CDR1 is MDHEN and CDR2 is SYDVKM. The CDR3: CASWGQRLEAFF. In DNA form, the CDR3 reads TGTGCCAGCTGGGGACAGCGACTTGAAGCTTTCTTT.

The chain joins TRBV10-2 to TRBJ2-2, with D unresolved. Trimming shortened V by 0 bases and J by 6 bases, and 5 bases separated the two germline ends. Germline values: CDR1 WSHSY, CDR2 SAAADI. This CDR3 comprises 13 residues. This CDR3 is CASSESSPGELFF. In DNA, the CDR3 is TGCGCCAGCAGTGAGTCTAGCCCCGGGGAGCTGTTTTTT.